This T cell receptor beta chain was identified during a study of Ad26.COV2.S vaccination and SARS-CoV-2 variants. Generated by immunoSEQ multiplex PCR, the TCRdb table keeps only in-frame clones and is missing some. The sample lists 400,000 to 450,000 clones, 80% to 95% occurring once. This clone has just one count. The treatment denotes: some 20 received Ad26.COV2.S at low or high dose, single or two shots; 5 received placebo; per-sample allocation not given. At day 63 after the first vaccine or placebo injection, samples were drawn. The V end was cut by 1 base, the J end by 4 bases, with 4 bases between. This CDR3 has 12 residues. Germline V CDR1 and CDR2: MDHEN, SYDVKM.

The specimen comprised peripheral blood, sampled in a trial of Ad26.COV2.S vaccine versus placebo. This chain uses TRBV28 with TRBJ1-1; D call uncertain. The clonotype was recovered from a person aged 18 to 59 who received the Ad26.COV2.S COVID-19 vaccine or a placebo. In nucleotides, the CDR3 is TGTGCCAGCAGTTTATACGTCACTGAAGCTTTCTTT. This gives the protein CASSLYVTEAFF.